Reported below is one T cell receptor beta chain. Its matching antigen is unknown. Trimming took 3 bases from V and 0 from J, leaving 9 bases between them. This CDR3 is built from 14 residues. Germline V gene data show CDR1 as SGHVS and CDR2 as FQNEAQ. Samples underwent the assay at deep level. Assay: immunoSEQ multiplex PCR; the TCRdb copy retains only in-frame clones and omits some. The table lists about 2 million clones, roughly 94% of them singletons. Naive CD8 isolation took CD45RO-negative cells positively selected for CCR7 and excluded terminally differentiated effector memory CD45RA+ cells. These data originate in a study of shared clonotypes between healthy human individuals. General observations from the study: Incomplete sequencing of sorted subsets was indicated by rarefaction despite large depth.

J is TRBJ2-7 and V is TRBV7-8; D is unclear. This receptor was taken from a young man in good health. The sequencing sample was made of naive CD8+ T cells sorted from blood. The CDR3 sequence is CASSFRQSSYEQYF. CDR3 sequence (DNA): TGTGCCAGCAGCTTTAGGCAGAGCTCCTACGAGCAGTACTTC.